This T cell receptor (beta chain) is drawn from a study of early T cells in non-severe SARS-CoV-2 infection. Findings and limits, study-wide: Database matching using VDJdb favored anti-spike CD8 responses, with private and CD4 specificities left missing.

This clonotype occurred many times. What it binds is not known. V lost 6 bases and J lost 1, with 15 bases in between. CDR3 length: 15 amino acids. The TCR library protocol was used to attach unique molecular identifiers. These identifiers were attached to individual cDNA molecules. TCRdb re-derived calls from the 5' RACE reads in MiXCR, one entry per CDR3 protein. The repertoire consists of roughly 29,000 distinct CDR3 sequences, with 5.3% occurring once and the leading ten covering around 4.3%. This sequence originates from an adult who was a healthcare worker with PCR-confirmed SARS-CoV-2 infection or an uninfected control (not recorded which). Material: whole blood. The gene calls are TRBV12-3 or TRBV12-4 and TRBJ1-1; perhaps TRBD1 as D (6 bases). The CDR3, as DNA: TGTGCCAGCAGAACCGGGGGCCGGAGGAACACTGAAGCTTTCTTT. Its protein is CASRTGGRRNTEAFF.